Listed below are T cell receptor beta chains from one sample, sequenced in a study of blood T cells in healthy people across ages. MiXCR, applied by TCRdb to the 5' RACE reads, yields one record per CDR3 protein. Of 780,000 or so distinct CDR3 sequences in the sample, roughly 56% are singletons; the top ten hold under 30%. The sample consisted of blood. Receptor source: a middle-aged man in good health. Each CDR3 is given with its conserved first and last residue. The D gene is left open where the match is weak. Clone size is given for some rows only: seen once, a few or many times, or a class if the clone is expanded.

J: TRBJ1-1
D: .
size: once
V: TRBV20-1
CDR3: CSAPTVNTEAFF
DNA: TGCAGTGCTCCTACCGTAAACACTGAAGCTTTCTTT

J: TRBJ2-6
D: .
size: .
V: TRBV7-2
CDR3: CASRFSAGANVLTF
DNA: TGTGCCAGCAGGTTTAGCGCTGGGGCCAACGTCCTGACTTTC

J: TRBJ2-3
D: .
size: many
V: TRBV27
CDR3: CASSFFPTDTQYF
DNA: TGTGCCAGCAGTTTTTTCCCCACAGATACGCAGTATTTT

J: TRBJ2-7
D: TRBD2
size: .
V: TRBV14
CDR3: CASSPVLAGGIYSSYNEQYF
DNA: TGTGCCAGCAGCCCCGTGCTAGCGGGAGGGATTTATAGCTCCTACAATGAGCAGTACTTC

J: TRBJ2-1
D: TRBD2
size: .
V: TRBV7-9
CDR3: CASSEPALAGLNNEQFF
DNA: TGTGCCAGCAGCGAACCAGCCCTAGCGGGGTTAAACAATGAGCAGTTCTTC

J: TRBJ2-7
D: TRBD2
size: few
V: TRBV5-8
CDR3: CASSLAGGKNYEQYF
DNA: TGTGCCAGCAGCTTGGCGGGGGGGAAGAACTACGAGCAGTACTTC

J: TRBJ2-3
D: TRBD2
size: .
V: TRBV7-2
CDR3: CASSLGFAGGLSDTQYF
DNA: TGTGCCAGCAGCTTAGGTTTCGCGGGAGGACTGTCAGATACGCAGTATTTT

J: TRBJ1-5
D: .
size: .
V: TRBV30
CDR3: CAWGKTDSNQPQHF
DNA: TGTGCCTGGGGGAAAACCGATAGCAATCAGCCCCAGCATTTT

J: TRBJ2-1
D: .
size: once
V: TRBV5-1
CDR3: CASSLKGYGGLATEAFF
DNA: TGCGCCAGCAGCTTGAAAGGGTACGGGGGATTGGCCACTGAAGCTTTCTTC

J: TRBJ2-7
D: TRBD1
size: .
V: TRBV10-3
CDR3: CAISESGQIYEQYF
DNA: TGTGCCATCAGTGAGTCGGGACAGATCTACGAGCAGTACTTC

J: TRBJ2-6
D: .
size: .
V: TRBV9
CDR3: CASSVVGSGNTNVLTF
DNA: TGTGCCAGCAGCGTAGTAGGCTCCGGTAATACCAACGTCCTGACTTTC

J: TRBJ2-5
D: TRBD2
size: .
V: TRBV7-2
CDR3: CASSPREAGPSRTQYF
DNA: TGTGCCAGCAGCCCCCGGGAGGCGGGACCTTCTCGGACCCAGTACTTC

J: TRBJ2-3
D: .
size: once
V: TRBV5-5
CDR3: CASRLHTRVTDTQYF
DNA: TGTGCCAGCAGGCTACATACCAGGGTTACAGATACGCAGTATTTT

J: TRBJ2-7
D: TRBD2
size: once
V: TRBV20-1
CDR3: CSARHSGTSGIYEQYF
DNA: TGCAGTGCTAGACATTCCGGGACTAGCGGGATCTACGAGCAGTACTTC

J: TRBJ2-5
D: TRBD2
size: .
V: TRBV20-1
CDR3: CSARTGLAGGSWETQYF
DNA: TGCAGTGCTAGAACAGGCCTAGCGGGGGGGTCCTGGGAGACCCAGTACTTC

J: TRBJ1-2
D: TRBD1
size: .
V: TRBV29-1
CDR3: CSVVRTGVPGYTF
DNA: TGCAGCGTGGTCCGGACAGGAGTGCCTGGCTACACCTTC

J: TRBJ2-4
D: TRBD2
size: .
V: TRBV7-2
CDR3: CASSWGTSGGAGNIQYF
DNA: TGTGCCAGCAGCTGGGGGACTAGCGGGGGGGCTGGCAACATTCAGTACTTC

J: TRBJ2-2
D: .
size: .
V: TRBV9
CDR3: CASSVRAEPNTGELFF
DNA: TGTGCCAGCAGCGTTCGAGCGGAACCGAACACCGGGGAGCTGTTTTTT

J: TRBJ1-6
D: .
size: .
V: TRBV12-5
CDR3: CASGLVRGAGADSPLHF
DNA: TGTGCTAGTGGTTTGGTTCGGGGAGCCGGGGCAGATTCACCCCTCCACTTT

J: TRBJ1-5
D: .
size: .
V: TRBV7-6
CDR3: CASSLEDRINQPQHF
DNA: TGTGCCAGCAGCTTAGAAGACAGGATCAATCAGCCCCAGCATTTT

J: TRBJ2-7
D: TRBD2
size: few
V: TRBV20-1
CDR3: CSGLAGDYEQYF
DNA: TGCAGTGGACTAGCGGGTGACTACGAGCAGTACTTC

J: TRBJ2-7
D: .
size: .
V: TRBV20-1
CDR3: CSAGQSGRGVYEQYF
DNA: TGCAGTGCTGGCCAAAGTGGTAGGGGAGTCTACGAGCAGTACTTC

J: TRBJ2-3
D: .
size: few
V: TRBV29-1
CDR3: CSVEAKPFLGRPDTQYF
DNA: TGCAGCGTTGAAGCGAAACCGTTCCTGGGTCGGCCAGATACGCAGTATTTT

J: TRBJ2-3
D: .
size: .
V: TRBV25-1
CDR3: CASSDRTGTDTQYF
DNA: TGTGCCAGCAGTGATCGGACAGGCACAGATACGCAGTATTTT

J: TRBJ2-6
D: .
size: .
V: TRBV5-6
CDR3: CASSLQGPNSGANVLTF
DNA: TGTGCCAGCAGCTTGCAGGGCCCGAACTCTGGGGCCAACGTCCTGACTTTC

J: TRBJ2-7
D: .
size: many
V: TRBV4-1
CDR3: CASSQGLAYEQYF
DNA: TGCGCCAGCAGCCAAGGCTTGGCCTACGAGCAGTACTTC

J: TRBJ1-5
D: .
size: .
V: TRBV21-1
CDR3: CASSKDERQPQHF
DNA: TGTGCCAGCAGCAAAGATGAAAGGCAGCCCCAGCATTTT

J: TRBJ2-1
D: .
size: .
V: TRBV15
CDR3: CATSKGITDEQFF
DNA: TGTGCCACCAGCAAAGGAATCACAGATGAGCAGTTCTTC

J: TRBJ1-2
D: .
size: .
V: TRBV30
CDR3: CAWSVRSWDYGYTF
DNA: TGTGCCTGGAGTGTACGGTCCTGGGATTATGGCTACACCTTC